The 27 T cell receptor beta chains given below trace back to one sample, sequenced in a study of human T cells and chemical hapten exposure (dated by TCRdb to the early 2020s). Taken with the paper, the label for time point translates to: patch test 1, 2 weeks after DPC sensitization. Per the publication, the treatment or condition label means: therapeutic diphenylcyclopropenone sensitization with weekly scalp DPC. The library was made by RACE. Instrument on record: NextSeq 500. The public reads were reprocessed in TCRdb via fastp at Q25 and MiXCR, keeping in-frame beta chains. Rows merge per CDR3 protein into single entries with the most common DNA and genes. This sample comprises about 360,000 distinct CDR3 sequences, around 7% of them detected only once. 7.5% to 8.5% of the sample goes to the ten largest clones. The sample was whole blood, taken in connection with sensitization to the hapten diphenylcyclopropenone (DPC). Receptors originate from a young woman with alopecia areata. Some clones in this sample may be carry-over from other donors' samples.

J is TRBJ2-1 and V is TRBV3-1, with a tentative D call TRBD1 (6 bases). CDR3 size: 13 residues. Per germline, CDR1 LGHDT and CDR2 YNNKEL (reference sequence). Trimming cost V 3 bases and J 8 bases, with 11 bases left between them. The CDR3: CASSHAGAHEQFF. DNA of the CDR3: TGTGCCAGCAGCCATGCAGGGGCCCATGAGCAGTTCTTC.

This clonotype came up a few times. The rearrangement links TRBV6-1 to TRBJ2-5; D is undetermined. CDR3 length: 19 amino acids. V was clipped by 2 bases and J by 0 bases, with 22 bases between them. Looked up from germline, CDR1 is MNHNS and CDR2 is SASEGT. The CDR3 is CASSESLSSAMGYQETQYF. The CDR3 region has the DNA TGTGCCAGCAGTGAATCGCTCTCGAGCGCGATGGGGTACCAAGAGACCCAGTACTTC.

The genes are TRBV28 and TRBJ1-4; no definite D call. Germline CDR1 reads MDHEN; CDR2 reads SYDVKM. The V end lost 10 bases, the J end lost 8 bases, and 14 bases lay between the germline ends. The CDR3 sequence is 12 residues long. The DNA of the CDR3 is TGTGCCATCACGGACCGGTTCGAAAAACTGTTTTTT. Its protein product is CAITDRFEKLFF.

The chain has TRBV3-1 and TRBJ2-1; TRBD1 matches at 9 bases. Per germline, CDR1 LGHDT and CDR2 YNNKEL (reference sequence). J was trimmed by 4 bases and V by 1 base; bases with no gene match: 2. CDR3 length equals 15 residues. CDR3 DNA sequence: TGTGCCAGCAGCCAAGGGACAGGGGAATACAATGAGCAGTTCTTC. It codes for CASSQGTGEYNEQFF.

In its sample, this clonotype was seen a few times. V gene TRBV6-2 or TRBV6-3 combines with J gene TRBJ1-1; no firm D call. The CDR3 extends over 13 amino acids. V was clipped by 5 bases and J by 11 bases, with 18 bases between them. Germline loops: CDR1 MNHEY, CDR2 SVGEGT. CDR3 in DNA: TGTGCCAGCAGTCCAAGACCGGGAGATACGGCTTTCTTT. Translating gives CASSPRPGDTAFF.

The table lists this clonotype with many counts. The chain has TRBV29-1 and TRBJ2-5, with TRBD1 as a possible D gene (5 bases). Trimming removed 6 bases at V and 0 bases at J, with 11 bases between. Germline loops: CDR1 SQVTM, CDR2 ANQGSEA. The CDR3 covers 13 residues. The CDR3 DNA reads TGCAGCGTAGGACACGGTTACCAAGAGACCCAGTACTTC. It codes for CSVGHGYQETQYF.

There are many counts of this clonotype. The chain joins TRBV18 to TRBJ1-1; D unresolved. Trimming took 6 bases from V and 5 from J, leaving 16 bases between them. The length of the CDR3 is 14 residues. The V gene's germline CDR1 is KGHSH and CDR2 LQKENI. The CDR3 loop reads CASSTAGPETEAFF. In nucleotides, the CDR3 is TGTGCCAGCTCGACGGCAGGCCCTGAGACTGAAGCTTTCTTT.

This chain uses TRBV4-3 with TRBJ2-7; D perhaps matches TRBD1 (5 bases). The CDR3 is 15 residues long. The germline CDR1 and CDR2 sequences are LGHNA and YSLEER. V was trimmed by 0 bases and J by 3 bases, leaving 12 bases between them. The CDR3 DNA follows: TGCGCCAGCAGCCAAGAGGGGCCAAGGGTCTACGAGCAGTACTTC. Translating it yields CASSQEGPRVYEQYF.

This clonotype came up a few times. The chain links TRBV11-2 to TRBJ1-1; possible D gene TRBD1, 5 bases. This CDR3 comprises 15 residues. V was pared by 1 base and J by 3 bases, with 12 bases between. Germline V gene sequence: CDR1 SGHAT, CDR2 FQNNGV. The CDR3 coding sequence is TGTGCCAGCAGCTTAGGAAGGGGCTCCGACACTGAAGCTTTCTTT. Its translation: CASSLGRGSDTEAFF.

The genes are TRBV4-3 and TRBJ2-5; D possibly corresponds to TRBD1 (5 bases). V dropped 1 base and J dropped 1 base, with 10 bases sitting between them. CDR3 length: 15 amino acids. Looked up from germline, CDR1 is LGHNA and CDR2 is YSLEER. CDR3: CASSQGVGVQETQYF. In DNA form, the CDR3 reads TGCGCCAGCAGCCAAGGGGTAGGGGTCCAAGAGACCCAGTACTTC.

The chain carries TRBV6-2 or TRBV6-3 and TRBJ2-7; 13 bases are shared with TRBD2. Trimming at V came to 5 bases and at J to 2 bases, leaving 3 bases not matched to a gene. Germline V gives CDR1 MNHEY, CDR2 SVGEGT. CDR3 length equals 15 residues. CDR3 in DNA: TGTGCCAGCAGTGGGACTAGCGGGGTAACCTACGAGCAGTACTTC. Its protein product is CASSGTSGVTYEQYF.

The CDR3 sequence is CAISDSPGDRAFF. The CDR3 DNA sequence: TGTGCCATCAGTGACTCTCCAGGGGATAGAGCTTTCTTT. The chain uses TRBV10-3 and TRBJ1-1, with D tentatively TRBD1 (6 bases). Germline CDR1 reads ENHRY; CDR2 reads SYGVKD. The V end was cut by 3 bases, the J end by 10 bases, with 15 bases between. The length of the CDR3 is 13 residues.

This clonotype appeared many times. The chain has TRBV5-1 and TRBJ1-5; D remains ambiguous. The CDR3 covers 13 residues. Trimming removed 0 bases at V and 9 bases at J, with 10 bases between. Germline V gives CDR1 SGHRS, CDR2 YFSETQ. In DNA, the CDR3 is TGCGCCAGCAGCTTGGAGGTAGCAGGGCCCCAGCATTTT. It yields the protein CASSLEVAGPQHF.

This clonotype has only a few counts. The chain links TRBV6-6 to TRBJ2-7; 11 nucleotides agree with TRBD1. CDR1 and CDR2 (germline): MNHNY, SVGAGI (reference sequence). J gave up 3 bases and V 6 bases, and 4 bases lay outside the gene matches. This CDR3 region has 14 residues. The CDR3 DNA is TGTGCCAGCAGACCGGGACAGGGGGACTACGAGCAGTACTTC. It yields the protein CASRPGQGDYEQYF.

This clonotype was counted many times. The DNA for the CDR3 is TGTGCCAGCAGCCAGGGGACCGCAAAGGGAGAGACCCAGTACTTC. It encodes CASSQGTAKGETQYF. The chain joins TRBV4-2 to TRBJ2-5; D may match TRBD1 or TRBD2 (5 bases each). The germline CDR1 and CDR2 sequences are LGHNA and YNFKEQ. The V gene lost 3 bases and the J gene lost 4 bases, with 15 bases spanning the gap. The CDR3 length is 15 residues.

This clonotype came up a few times. The gene calls are TRBV12-3 or TRBV12-4 and TRBJ2-1; tentatively, D is TRBD1 (5 bases). The CDR3 spans 15 residues. V lost 6 bases and J lost 5, with 17 bases in between. The CDR3 is CASSLTYGANNEQFF. The CDR3 DNA reads as TGTGCCAGCAGCCTAACCTATGGGGCGAACAATGAGCAGTTCTTC.

This clonotype was seen many times. This rearrangement joins TRBV20-1 to TRBJ2-5; TRBD1 agrees at 8 bases. V shed 6 bases, J shed 1 base, and the junction held 7 bases outside the gene matches. Germline V gene data show CDR1 as DFQATT and CDR2 as SNEGSKA (reference sequence). The CDR3 runs 14 residues. The CDR3 DNA sequence: TGCAGTGCCGAGACAGGGGAGCGCCAAGAGACCCAGTACTTC. Its protein is CSAETGERQETQYF.

This clonotype came up many times. The chain has TRBV20-1 and TRBJ2-6; 7 bases line up with TRBD1. Germline V gene sequence: CDR1 DFQATT, CDR2 SNEGSKA (reference sequence). With 6 bases clipped from V and 0 bases from J, the junction kept 5 bases outside the gene matches. The CDR3 loop spans 15 amino acids. This chain's CDR3 is CSAGQPLSGANVLTF. The CDR3 region has the DNA TGCAGTGCGGGACAGCCGCTCTCTGGGGCCAACGTCCTGACTTTC.

This clonotype has a count of ten or more. This rearrangement joins TRBV2 to TRBJ1-1, with D uncertain. CDR1 is SNHLY, CDR2 FYNNEI, per germline. The CDR3 has 11 amino acids. The V gene lost 2 bases and the J gene lost 7 bases, with 5 bases spanning the gap. Here the CDR3 DNA reads TGTGCCAGCAGTGAATTCGGTGAAGCTTTCTTT. Its protein is CASSEFGEAFF.

This clonotype was recorded a few times. The chain uses TRBV11-2 and TRBJ2-2; unclear D gene. V lost 4 bases to trimming and J lost 2 bases, with 11 bases between them. Germline lookup yields CDR1 SGHAT and CDR2 FQNNGV. This CDR3 has 15 amino acids. This chain's CDR3 is CASSYLTPNTGELFF. The DNA for the CDR3 is TGTGCCAGCAGCTACCTGACACCTAACACCGGGGAGCTGTTTTTT.

CDR3 DNA sequence: TGCGCCAGCAGCCCGATAACACGGAACTATGGCTACACCTTC. Translation gives CASSPITRNYGYTF. The V and J genes are TRBV5-1 and TRBJ1-2; no clear D. The CDR3 totals 14 residues. CDR1 is SGHRS, CDR2 YFSETQ, per germline. The V end was cut by 4 bases, the J end by 2 bases, with 12 bases between.

The genes are TRBV7-9 and TRBJ2-1; D may be TRBD1 (8 bases). Germline assignment: CDR1 SEHNR and CDR2 FQNEAQ (reference sequence). The CDR3 contains 16 residues. The germline V and J ends were trimmed by 4 bases and 1 base, with 14 bases remaining between them. DNA of the CDR3: TGTGCCAGCAGCTATACAGGGGGAGGGTCCTACAATGAGCAGTTCTTC. It codes for CASSYTGGGSYNEQFF.

This clonotype has only a few counts. J is TRBJ1-2 and V is TRBV6-1; D may be TRBD1 (6 bases). Germline-derived CDR1 and CDR2 are MNHNS and SASEGT. The CDR3 has 15 amino acids. Trimming shortened V by 2 bases and J by 0 bases, and 10 bases separated the two germline ends. CDR3 amino acids: CASSEMAGANYGYTF. In DNA, the CDR3 is TGTGCCAGCAGTGAAATGGCAGGGGCTAACTATGGCTACACCTTC.

The chain uses TRBV5-1 and TRBJ1-2; 9 bases match TRBD1. The CDR3 extends over 17 amino acids. The germline CDR1 and CDR2 sequences are SGHRS and YFSETQ. Unmatched junction bases numbered 15, after V lost 4 bases and J lost 5 bases. The CDR3 bases are TGCGCCAGCAGCCCGGGACAGGGAGCCGCACAGCCGTATGGCTACACCTTC. Amino acids: CASSPGQGAAQPYGYTF.

This clonotype has only a few counts. The V and J genes are TRBV7-9 and TRBJ2-2, with D possibly TRBD2 on 6 matching bases. This CDR3 contains 14 residues. CDR1 and CDR2 (germline): SEHNR, FQNEAQ (reference sequence). V was pared by 7 bases and J by 5 bases, with 14 bases between. In nucleotides, the CDR3 is TGTGCCAGCAACCGGGACTTACCTACCGGGGAGCTGTTTTTT. Protein sequence: CASNRDLPTGELFF.

This clonotype was detected ten times or more. The V call is TRBV6-6, the J call TRBJ2-3; D is unresolved. Germline values: CDR1 MNHNY, CDR2 SVGAGI (reference sequence). The V end was cut by 1 base, the J end by 1 base, with 3 bases between. The CDR3 contains 13 residues. The CDR3 DNA reads TGTGCCAGCAGTTACTTCCGCACAGATACGCAGTATTTT. Translated: CASSYFRTDTQYF.

This clonotype has a count of ten or more. The V call is TRBV6-2 or TRBV6-3, the J call TRBJ2-3; D unclear. This CDR3 comprises 13 residues. The V gene's germline CDR1 is MNHEY and CDR2 SVGEGT. V was trimmed by 3 bases and J by 2 bases, leaving 6 bases between them. CDR3 bases: TGTGCCAGCAGTTATATCGACACAGATACGCAGTATTTT. It is translated as CASSYIDTDTQYF.